This note documents a single T cell receptor beta chain sequence. TCRdb's copy holds only in-frame clones and misses some; the assay was immunoSEQ multiplex PCR. The table lists around 78,000 clones, around 92% of them singletons. These data come from a study of resident and recirculating memory T cells in vitiligo. No change in lesions over the prior 6 months defined stable disease. CDR3 length: 18 residues. V gave up 3 bases and J gave up 2 bases, with 20 bases separating them. Germline values: CDR1 LGHNA, CDR2 YSLEER. The specimen was blood. The V gene is TRBV4-3, the J gene TRBJ1-3; possible D gene TRBD1, 5 bases. The source is a male donor with vitiligo. Here the CDR3 reads CASSQAGPTWGTGNTIYF. For the CDR3, the DNA is TGCGCCAGCAGCCAGGCCGGGCCAACATGGGGCACTGGAAACACCATATATTTT.